This is a list of T cell receptor beta chains from one sample in a study. TCRdb reprocessed the RT-PCR reads via MiXCR and lists one record per CDR3 protein. This sample has about 680,000 distinct CDR3 sequences, with approximately 15% found just once. Sequenced: memory CD4+ T cells from blood. These receptors were taken from a female donor in good health, serving as a healthy control. The CDR3 runs from the conserved cysteine through the conserved F or W. Each record gives: CDR3 length, J gene, D gene, clone size, V gene, CDR3 DNA, CDR3 protein. The D gene is left open where the match is weak. Rows give clone size only sometimes, using once, few, many, or a class for an expanded clone.

cdr3_length: 20; j_call: TRBJ2-3; d_call: -; clone_size: -; v_call: TRBV21-1; cdr3_nt: TGTGCCAGCAGCAAATCGTGTAAGACTAGCGGGAGGGCCGAGGCAGATACGCAGTATTTT; cdr3_aa: CASSKSCKTSGRAEADTQYF
cdr3_length: 15; j_call: TRBJ1-5; d_call: -; clone_size: many; v_call: TRBV20-1; cdr3_nt: TGCAGTGCTAGAAGATCTGTATATAGCAATCAGCCCCAGCATTTT; cdr3_aa: CSARRSVYSNQPQHF
cdr3_length: 19; j_call: TRBJ2-1; d_call: TRBD2; clone_size: few; v_call: TRBV7-2; cdr3_nt: TGTGCCAGCAGCTTGCGGTGGCTAGCGGGAGGGCCTGCTGCGATTGAGCAGTTCTTC; cdr3_aa: CASSLRWLAGGPAAIEQFF
cdr3_length: 16; j_call: TRBJ2-2; d_call: -; clone_size: -; v_call: TRBV5-6; cdr3_nt: TGTGCCAGCAGCCCGATGGGGGCGCGGAGCACCGGGGAGCTGTTTTTT; cdr3_aa: CASSPMGARSTGELFF
cdr3_length: 13; j_call: TRBJ1-2; d_call: TRBD1; clone_size: -; v_call: TRBV5-6; cdr3_nt: TGTGCCAGCAGCGCTACAGGGGGCTATGGCTACACCTTC; cdr3_aa: CASSATGGYGYTF
cdr3_length: 14; j_call: TRBJ2-1; d_call: TRBD2; clone_size: -; v_call: TRBV27; cdr3_nt: TGTGCCAGCAGTTTATCAGGACTAGCAAATGAGCAGTTCTTC; cdr3_aa: CASSLSGLANEQFF
cdr3_length: 13; j_call: TRBJ2-7; d_call: -; clone_size: few; v_call: TRBV18; cdr3_nt: TGTGCCAGCTCGACCGGGGCTACCTACGAGCAGTACTTC; cdr3_aa: CASSTGATYEQYF
cdr3_length: 17; j_call: TRBJ2-7; d_call: -; clone_size: -; v_call: TRBV7-9; cdr3_nt: TGTGCCAGCAGCTTAGCGATATGGCCGGGCCTGATGTCCGAGCAGTACTTC; cdr3_aa: CASSLAIWPGLMSEQYF
cdr3_length: 15; j_call: TRBJ1-5; d_call: TRBD1; clone_size: -; v_call: TRBV20-1; cdr3_nt: TGCAGTGCTAGAGAGTCGGACAGGTGGGATCAGCCCCAGCATTTT; cdr3_aa: CSARESDRWDQPQHF
cdr3_length: 20; j_call: TRBJ2-7; d_call: TRBD1; clone_size: -; v_call: TRBV11-2; cdr3_nt: TGTGCCAGCAGCCTCGTAACCGGACAGGCGACTCCCCCCTCCTCCTACGAGCAGTACTTC; cdr3_aa: CASSLVTGQATPPSSYEQYF
cdr3_length: 17; j_call: TRBJ1-3; d_call: -; clone_size: -; v_call: TRBV4-3; cdr3_nt: TGCGCCAGCAGCCAAAAGAGCGGGGGGCAAGCTGGAAACACCATATATTTT; cdr3_aa: CASSQKSGGQAGNTIYF
cdr3_length: 13; j_call: TRBJ2-1; d_call: TRBD2; clone_size: -; v_call: TRBV20-1; cdr3_nt: TGCAGTGCCCGGCTAGCGGGAGGGCCGGGTGGGGTCTTC; cdr3_aa: CSARLAGGPGGVF
cdr3_length: 17; j_call: TRBJ2-7; d_call: TRBD2; clone_size: -; v_call: TRBV20-1; cdr3_nt: TGCAGTGCTAGGATATTCACGCTAGCGGGAGGGCTGTACGAGCAGTACTTC; cdr3_aa: CSARIFTLAGGLYEQYF
cdr3_length: 15; j_call: TRBJ1-2; d_call: TRBD1; clone_size: many; v_call: TRBV5-5; cdr3_nt: TGTGCCAGCAGCCACATGGGACAGGGAGGAGGTGGCTACACCTTC; cdr3_aa: CASSHMGQGGGGYTF
cdr3_length: 15; j_call: TRBJ2-1; d_call: TRBD1; clone_size: -; v_call: TRBV7-3; cdr3_nt: TGTGCCAGCAGCTTATTGGGACAGGGGGGCAATGAGCAGTTCTTC; cdr3_aa: CASSLLGQGGNEQFF
cdr3_length: 15; j_call: TRBJ1-2; d_call: -; clone_size: -; v_call: TRBV15; cdr3_nt: TGTGCCACCAGCAGAGCCGGCCAGGGGCGCGGTGGCTACACCTTC; cdr3_aa: CATSRAGQGRGGYTF
cdr3_length: 16; j_call: TRBJ2-7; d_call: TRBD2; clone_size: few; v_call: TRBV3-1; cdr3_nt: TGTGCCAGCAGCCGGACTAGCGGGGCCCTCTCCTACGAGCAGTACTTC; cdr3_aa: CASSRTSGALSYEQYF
cdr3_length: 15; j_call: TRBJ2-4; d_call: -; clone_size: -; v_call: TRBV20-1; cdr3_nt: TGCAGTGCTAAATCTGCGGAAGGCGGTCAAAACATTCAGTACTTC; cdr3_aa: CSAKSAEGGQNIQYF
cdr3_length: 16; j_call: TRBJ2-7; d_call: TRBD2; clone_size: many; v_call: TRBV7-2; cdr3_nt: TGTGCCAGCAGCGTGGTTGGTGGTAGCGGGTCCTACGAGCAGTACTTC; cdr3_aa: CASSVVGGSGSYEQYF
cdr3_length: 14; j_call: TRBJ2-7; d_call: -; clone_size: -; v_call: TRBV5-1; cdr3_nt: TGCGCCAGCACCCCCGGGGGTTTCGCCTACGAGCAGTACTTC; cdr3_aa: CASTPGGFAYEQYF
cdr3_length: 16; j_call: TRBJ1-1; d_call: TRBD1; clone_size: -; v_call: TRBV7-2; cdr3_nt: TGTGCCAGCAGCTTAGACAGGGGGTCGAGAAGCGCTGAAGCTTTCTTT; cdr3_aa: CASSLDRGSRSAEAFF
cdr3_length: 14; j_call: TRBJ2-1; d_call: TRBD1; clone_size: few; v_call: TRBV7-9; cdr3_nt: TGTGCCAGCAGCTTGGACAGGGGTGTGGATGAGCAGTTCTTC; cdr3_aa: CASSLDRGVDEQFF
cdr3_length: 18; j_call: TRBJ1-3; d_call: -; clone_size: -; v_call: TRBV5-1; cdr3_nt: TGCGCCAGCAGCTCGGGATCCGGGACTAAGGGTTCCGGAAACACCATATATTTT; cdr3_aa: CASSSGSGTKGSGNTIYF
cdr3_length: 16; j_call: TRBJ2-7; d_call: TRBD2; clone_size: few; v_call: TRBV24-1; cdr3_nt: TGTGCCACCAGTGCTAGCGGGATTCAAAAAACCTACGAGCAGTACTTC; cdr3_aa: CATSASGIQKTYEQYF
cdr3_length: 18; j_call: TRBJ2-3; d_call: -; clone_size: few; v_call: TRBV5-6; cdr3_nt: TGTGCCAGCAGACCGCTGGGGGGCACTACTTCTAGCACAGATACGCAGTATTTT; cdr3_aa: CASRPLGGTTSSTDTQYF
cdr3_length: 18; j_call: TRBJ2-3; d_call: -; clone_size: few; v_call: TRBV15; cdr3_nt: TGTGCCACCAGCAACCGGGTCGGAGGGGAAGGACCCACAGATACGCAGTATTTT; cdr3_aa: CATSNRVGGEGPTDTQYF
cdr3_length: 15; j_call: TRBJ1-5; d_call: -; clone_size: few; v_call: TRBV18; cdr3_nt: TGTGCCAGCTCACCACGGTCATCGACGGGAGAGTCCCAGCATTTT; cdr3_aa: CASSPRSSTGESQHF
cdr3_length: 13; j_call: TRBJ2-2; d_call: TRBD2; clone_size: -; v_call: TRBV28; cdr3_nt: TGTGCCAGCAGGCGGGAGCACACCGGGGAGCTGTTTTTT; cdr3_aa: CASRREHTGELFF
cdr3_length: 12; j_call: TRBJ1-6; d_call: -; clone_size: -; v_call: TRBV7-9; cdr3_nt: TGTGCCAGCAGTCCTGACGGGGGGAACCTCCACTTT; cdr3_aa: CASSPDGGNLHF
cdr3_length: 14; j_call: TRBJ2-5; d_call: -; clone_size: few; v_call: TRBV7-2; cdr3_nt: TGTGCCAGCAGCTTGTCGCCAGGGGCAGAGACCCAGTACTTC; cdr3_aa: CASSLSPGAETQYF
cdr3_length: 13; j_call: TRBJ1-2; d_call: TRBD1; clone_size: many; v_call: TRBV4-3; cdr3_nt: TGCGCCAGCAGCCAGCGGACAGGGGGAAGCTACACCTTC; cdr3_aa: CASSQRTGGSYTF
cdr3_length: 16; j_call: TRBJ1-5; d_call: -; clone_size: many; v_call: TRBV9; cdr3_nt: TGTGCCAGCAGCGTAGGTATGGATCCAAATTGGCAGCCCCAGCATTTT; cdr3_aa: CASSVGMDPNWQPQHF
cdr3_length: 17; j_call: TRBJ2-2; d_call: TRBD1; clone_size: few; v_call: TRBV29-1; cdr3_nt: TGCAGCGTTGAAGCAGGAAAGGGCAGGGGGCGAACCGGGGAGCTGTTTTTT; cdr3_aa: CSVEAGKGRGRTGELFF
cdr3_length: 15; j_call: TRBJ2-2; d_call: -; clone_size: many; v_call: TRBV6-5; cdr3_nt: TGTGCCAGCAGGGACCCGGGACTGAACACCGGGGAGCTGTTTTTT; cdr3_aa: CASRDPGLNTGELFF
cdr3_length: 15; j_call: TRBJ2-1; d_call: TRBD2; clone_size: -; v_call: TRBV12-3/TRBV12-4; cdr3_nt: TGTGCCAGCAGTCTGAAATGGACTAGCGGGAATGAGCAGTTCTTC; cdr3_aa: CASSLKWTSGNEQFF
cdr3_length: 16; j_call: TRBJ2-7; d_call: TRBD2; clone_size: -; v_call: TRBV27; cdr3_nt: TGTGCCAGCAGTTCAGTTATAGCGGGAGCGGACGACGAGCAGTACTTC; cdr3_aa: CASSSVIAGADDEQYF
cdr3_length: 16; j_call: TRBJ1-2; d_call: -; clone_size: few; v_call: TRBV7-2; cdr3_nt: TGTGCCAGCAGCCTGGCCCCGGGCCAAAGCATCTATGGCTACACCTTC; cdr3_aa: CASSLAPGQSIYGYTF
cdr3_length: 18; j_call: TRBJ1-3; d_call: TRBD1; clone_size: few; v_call: TRBV12-3/TRBV12-4; cdr3_nt: TGTGCCAGCAGGCCGCACCCGGGACAGACCAGCTCTGGAAACACCATATATTTT; cdr3_aa: CASRPHPGQTSSGNTIYF
cdr3_length: 13; j_call: TRBJ1-1; d_call: TRBD1; clone_size: -; v_call: TRBV6-1; cdr3_nt: TGTGCCAGCACCAAGGACAGGGTAACTGAAGCTTTCTTT; cdr3_aa: CASTKDRVTEAFF
cdr3_length: 12; j_call: TRBJ2-1; d_call: -; clone_size: -; v_call: TRBV4-3; cdr3_nt: TGCGCCAGCAGCCACACACTAAATGAGCAGTTCTTC; cdr3_aa: CASSHTLNEQFF
cdr3_length: 16; j_call: TRBJ2-1; d_call: -; clone_size: once; v_call: TRBV20-1; cdr3_nt: TGCAGTGCTAGAGATTTCCGTGGCAGCTCCTACAATGAGCAGTTCTTC; cdr3_aa: CSARDFRGSSYNEQFF
cdr3_length: 15; j_call: TRBJ1-5; d_call: -; clone_size: -; v_call: TRBV7-9; cdr3_nt: TGTGCCAGCAGCCCCTTCCGGGACCAAGGGCAGCCCCAGCATTTT; cdr3_aa: CASSPFRDQGQPQHF
cdr3_length: 13; j_call: TRBJ2-7; d_call: -; clone_size: few; v_call: TRBV20-1; cdr3_nt: TGCAGTGCTAGTCGGGACTCATCCTACGAGCAGTACTTC; cdr3_aa: CSASRDSSYEQYF
cdr3_length: 18; j_call: TRBJ1-2; d_call: -; clone_size: few; v_call: TRBV11-2; cdr3_nt: TGTGCCAGCAGCACTATTAAGAGCCGGGACACAAGTGCTGGGGGCTACACCTTC; cdr3_aa: CASSTIKSRDTSAGGYTF
cdr3_length: 14; j_call: TRBJ2-2; d_call: TRBD2; clone_size: -; v_call: TRBV20-1; cdr3_nt: TGCAGTGCTAGTATACTAGCGGGACCCGGGGAGCTGTTTTTT; cdr3_aa: CSASILAGPGELFF
cdr3_length: 14; j_call: TRBJ1-1; d_call: TRBD1; clone_size: few; v_call: TRBV20-1; cdr3_nt: TGCAGTGCTGGCCACAGGGGGCAGGGCACTGAAGCTTTCTTT; cdr3_aa: CSAGHRGQGTEAFF
cdr3_length: 14; j_call: TRBJ2-3; d_call: TRBD2; clone_size: few; v_call: TRBV12-3/TRBV12-4; cdr3_nt: TGTGCCAGCTCTACTAGCGGGGGGGCGTCTACGCAGTATTTT; cdr3_aa: CASSTSGGASTQYF
cdr3_length: 12; j_call: TRBJ2-2; d_call: -; clone_size: once; v_call: TRBV20-1; cdr3_nt: TGCAGTGCAAAGAAGGGGACAGGGGAGCTGTTTTTT; cdr3_aa: CSAKKGTGELFF
cdr3_length: 15; j_call: TRBJ2-2; d_call: TRBD1; clone_size: -; v_call: TRBV5-1; cdr3_nt: TGCGCCAGCAGCCCGGGACAGGGTGGCACCGGGGAGCTGTTTTTT; cdr3_aa: CASSPGQGGTGELFF
cdr3_length: 14; j_call: TRBJ2-3; d_call: TRBD2; clone_size: -; v_call: TRBV20-1; cdr3_nt: TGCAGTGCTACCGGGACTAGCGGTGTGGATACGCAGTATTTT; cdr3_aa: CSATGTSGVDTQYF
cdr3_length: 13; j_call: TRBJ2-1; d_call: -; clone_size: many; v_call: TRBV20-1; cdr3_nt: TGCAGTGCTACCGGGCCTCCGGTGGGTGTGCAGTTCTTC; cdr3_aa: CSATGPPVGVQFF
cdr3_length: 14; j_call: TRBJ1-2; d_call: TRBD1; clone_size: few; v_call: TRBV6-2/TRBV6-3; cdr3_nt: TGTGCCAGCAGCCACGGGACAGGGGCCTATGGCTACACCTTC; cdr3_aa: CASSHGTGAYGYTF
cdr3_length: 16; j_call: TRBJ1-1; d_call: -; clone_size: -; v_call: TRBV6-5; cdr3_nt: TGTGCCAGCAGTTACTTCTCAAACTCACGGAACACTGAAGCTTTCTTT; cdr3_aa: CASSYFSNSRNTEAFF
cdr3_length: 13; j_call: TRBJ2-7; d_call: TRBD1; clone_size: -; v_call: TRBV20-1; cdr3_nt: TGCAGTGCTAGAAGGACAGGTTCGTTCGAGCAGTACTTC; cdr3_aa: CSARRTGSFEQYF